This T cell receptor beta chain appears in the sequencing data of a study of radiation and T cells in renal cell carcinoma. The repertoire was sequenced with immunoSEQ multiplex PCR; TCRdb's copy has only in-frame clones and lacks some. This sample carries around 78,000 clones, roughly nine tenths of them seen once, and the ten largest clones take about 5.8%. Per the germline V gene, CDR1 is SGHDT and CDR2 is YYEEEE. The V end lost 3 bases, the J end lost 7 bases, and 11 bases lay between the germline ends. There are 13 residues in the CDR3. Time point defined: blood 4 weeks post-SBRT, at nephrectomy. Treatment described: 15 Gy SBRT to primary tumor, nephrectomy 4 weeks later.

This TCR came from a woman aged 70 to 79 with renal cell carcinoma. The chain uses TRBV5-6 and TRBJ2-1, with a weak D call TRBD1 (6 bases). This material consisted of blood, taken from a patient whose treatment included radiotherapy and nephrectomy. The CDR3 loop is CASSYGQNNEQFF. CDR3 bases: TGTGCCAGCAGCTACGGACAGAATAATGAGCAGTTCTTC.